One and the same sample provided the 30 T cell receptor beta chains below, sequenced in a study of T cells in Graves' hyperthyroidism and ophthalmopathy. Amplified regions were TCR beta CDR3 sequences from RNA transcripts. Researchers ran a first-round RT-PCR on the TCR CDR3 using the HTBI primer set. TCRdb used MiXCR to reprocess the multiplex PCR reads, holding one entry per CDR3 protein. In the table there are 250,000 to 300,000 distinct CDR3 sequences, roughly 19% of which are singletons. The sequenced material came from blood. These receptors originate from a middle-aged man with Graves' ophthalmopathy.

The CDR3 region is CASSRGSFYEQYF. The CDR3 DNA follows: TGTGCCAGCAGTCGAGGGAGTTTCTACGAGCAGTACTTC. The chain links TRBV6-1 to TRBJ2-7, with a tentative D call TRBD2 (5 bases). V lost 5 bases and J 3 bases, leaving 11 bases between the germline ends. Per the germline V gene, CDR1 is MNHNS and CDR2 is SASEGT. This CDR3 contains 13 residues.

This clonotype was recorded at least ten times. This chain connects TRBV30 to TRBJ1-2; perhaps TRBD1 as D (5 bases). The germline CDR1 and CDR2 sequences are GTSNPN and SVGIG (reference sequence). The CDR3 length is 12 residues. Trimming stripped 5 bases from V and 5 bases from J, with 12 bases between. The CDR3, as DNA: TGTGCCTGGGCAGGGAGTCGGTATGGCTACACCTTC. Amino acid sequence: CAWAGSRYGYTF.

This clonotype has ten or more counts. The genes are TRBV29-1 and TRBJ2-7; the match to TRBD2 covers 7 bases. The J segment lost 6 bases and the V segment lost 4 bases, leaving 3 bases of the junction unmatched. The CDR3 has 11 amino acids. The germline V gene encodes CDR1 SQVTM and CDR2 ANQGSEA. This CDR3 reads CSVGASGEQYF. CDR3 DNA sequence: TGCAGCGTTGGGGCTAGCGGCGAGCAGTACTTC.

About this clonotype: One base away lies a much larger clone, so this may be a sequencing read error. The chain joins TRBV5-1 to TRBJ2-7; 11 positions agree with TRBD2. V trimming: 7 bases; J trimming: 6 bases; junction bases outside the gene matches: 9. The germline V gene encodes CDR1 SGHRS and CDR2 YFSETQ. The CDR3 is 14 amino acids. The CDR3 loop is CASGVAGGTSEQYF. The CDR3 nucleotides are TGCGCCAGCGGAGTAGCGGGAGGGACCAGCGAGCAGTACTTC.

At least ten counts were recorded for this clonotype. The chain couples TRBV7-3 to TRBJ2-1; TRBD2 aligns across 8 bases. The CDR3 sequence is 15 residues long. The ends lost 4 bases at V and 8 bases at J; junction bases unmatched: 10. Germline V gene sequence: CDR1 SGHTA, CDR2 FQGTGA. This CDR3 is CASSSGGEGPHEQFF. The CDR3 nucleotides are TGTGCCAGCAGCTCCGGGGGGGAGGGCCCCCATGAGCAGTTCTTC.

The V gene is TRBV7-9, the J gene TRBJ1-3, with D uncertain. V lost 1 base and J 4 bases, leaving 14 bases between the germline ends. CDR1 is SEHNR, CDR2 FQNEAQ, per germline (reference sequence). This CDR3 region has 16 residues. CDR3 coding DNA: TGTGCCAGCAGCTTAGGCCTCCAGGCGTCCGGAAACACCATATATTTT. Residues: CASSLGLQASGNTIYF.

The rearrangement uses TRBV19 and TRBJ1-1; D is unresolved. CDR3 length: 13 amino acids. Between the trimmed V and J ends, which lost 4 bases and 1 base, there was a span of 7 bases. Germline values: CDR1 LNHDA, CDR2 SQIVND (reference sequence). CDR3 protein: CASSTSRNTEAFF. Written as DNA, the CDR3 is TGTGCCAGTAGTACATCTAGGAACACTGAAGCTTTCTTT.

The chain combines TRBV9 with TRBJ1-5, with TRBD1 matching over 11 bases. Losses at the gene ends were 4 bases for V and 1 base for J; bases not matched to a gene: 1. The CDR3 covers 15 residues. Germline-derived CDR1 and CDR2 are SGDLS and YYNGEE. CDR3 sequence reads: CASSWTGGSNQPQHF. CDR3 bases: TGTGCCAGCAGCTGGACAGGGGGCAGCAATCAGCCCCAGCATTTT.

The sample holds a few counts of this clonotype. The chain recombines TRBV2 with TRBJ2-4, with 12 bases matching TRBD2. CDR1 is SNHLY, CDR2 FYNNEI, per germline. V dropped 6 bases and J dropped 0; count of bases not matched to a gene: 9. The length of the CDR3 is 18 residues. CDR3 sequence (DNA): TGTGCCAGCAGCCTACTAGCGGGAGGTTTCCTAGCCAAAAACATTCAGTACTTC. It encodes CASSLLAGGFLAKNIQYF.

CDR3 protein: CASSLEKLSGANVLTF. The CDR3 DNA sequence: TGCGCCAGCAGCTTGGAAAAGTTGTCTGGGGCCAACGTCCTGACTTTC. V and J are TRBV5-1 and TRBJ2-6; unclear D gene. Germline values: CDR1 SGHRS, CDR2 YFSETQ. The CDR3 sequence is 16 residues long. V lost 0 bases, J lost 1 base, and 8 bases lay in between.

This clonotype was seen at least ten times. The rearrangement joins TRBV6-1 to TRBJ2-7; D might be TRBD1 (6 bases). The germline V gene encodes CDR1 MNHNS and CDR2 SASEGT. Trimming took off 8 bases at V and 7 bases at J, with 21 bases between the two ends. CDR3 length: 14 residues. Here the CDR3 DNA reads TGTGCCAGCCGACGGACAGCCGATGTAGGAGAGCAGTACTTC. It translates to CASRRTADVGEQYF.

The chain carries TRBV12-3 or TRBV12-4 and TRBJ2-2; 7 bases are a match to TRBD2. The J segment lost 8 bases and the V segment lost 6 bases, leaving 9 bases of the junction unmatched. The CDR3 is 14 residues long. CDR3 in DNA: TGTGCCAGCAGCTATACTAGCGTAGAAGGGGAGCTGTTTTTT. Residues: CASSYTSVEGELFF.

This clonotype was recorded only once. This may be a read error: a much more frequent sequence differs by one nucleotide. The CDR3 ends on some other residue instead of the conserved phenylalanine or tryptophan, so this is likely a read error. The V call is TRBV5-1, the J call TRBJ1-1; D unresolved. The germline V gene has CDR1 SGHRS and CDR2 YFSETQ. V lost 0 bases, J lost 1 base, and 7 bases lay in between. The CDR3 has 14 residues. The CDR3 loop reads CASSLGHPNTEAFL. CDR3 nucleotide sequence: TGCGCCAGCAGCTTGGGACACCCGAACACTGAAGCTTTCCTT.

CDR3 nucleotide sequence: TGTGCCAGCAGCCCTGACAGGGACTACAATGAGCAGTTCTTC. It specifies CASSPDRDYNEQFF. The J gene is TRBJ2-1, the V gene TRBV28; TRBD1 aligns across 7 bases. The CDR3 length is 14 residues. V lost 6 bases, J lost 3 bases, and 5 bases stayed unmatched. CDR1 and CDR2 from the germline V gene are MDHEN and SYDVKM.

The genes are TRBV20-1 and TRBJ2-2; D remains ambiguous. Germline lookup yields CDR1 DFQATT and CDR2 SNEGSKA (reference sequence). The V end was cut by 5 bases, the J end by 0 bases, with 7 bases between. The CDR3 spans 13 residues. CDR3 amino acids: CSAPGPNTGELFF. DNA for the CDR3: TGCAGTGCTCCGGGCCCGAACACCGGGGAGCTGTTTTTT.

This clonotype is a singleton in its sample. Here the CDR3 omits its conserved ending phenylalanine or tryptophan, so a read error is the likely source. The chain links TRBV2 to TRBJ1-2; 7 nucleotides agree with TRBD1. CDR1 and CDR2 from the germline V gene are SNHLY and FYNNEI. CDR3 length: 13 amino acids. Trimming cost V 6 bases and J 4 bases; bases outside gene matches: 5. The DNA for the CDR3 is TGTGCCAGCAGGACGGGGACAGTCTATGGCTACACCCTC. Protein sequence: CASRTGTVYGYTL.

This clonotype was seen many times. V is TRBV20-1 and J is TRBJ2-5; TRBD1 is a possible D gene (5 bases). Per the germline V gene, CDR1 is DFQATT and CDR2 is SNEGSKA (reference sequence). V was clipped by 4 bases and J by 0 bases, with 18 bases between them. This CDR3 region has 16 residues. The CDR3 DNA sequence: TGCAGTGCTAATCCCCTAGGGGAAGAGTACCAAGAGACCCAGTACTTC. It encodes CSANPLGEEYQETQYF.

This clonotype has at least ten counts. This rearrangement joins TRBV7-9 to TRBJ1-1; no reliable D call. The V end was cut by 1 base, the J end by 5 bases, with 14 bases between. This CDR3 comprises 15 residues. The germline CDR1 and CDR2 sequences are SEHNR and FQNEAQ (reference sequence). The DNA for the CDR3 is TGTGCCAGCAGCTTAGGGCGGAGGATCGGGACTGAAGCTTTCTTT. As protein: CASSLGRRIGTEAFF.

This clonotype was observed at least ten times. The V gene is TRBV7-9, the J gene TRBJ2-3; 12 bases match TRBD2. The CDR3 consists of 16 residues. CDR1 is SEHNR, CDR2 FQNEAQ, per germline (reference sequence). V gave up 5 bases and J gave up 2 bases; unmatched junction bases: 5. This CDR3 reads CASSQTSGRSTDTQYF. DNA of the CDR3: TGTGCCAGCAGCCAAACTAGCGGGAGGTCCACAGATACGCAGTATTTT.

The V and J genes are TRBV6-2 or TRBV6-3 and TRBJ2-2; 7 bases line up with TRBD2. The CDR3 spans 17 residues. The junction had 10 bases not matched to a gene; V was cut back by 0 bases and J by 6 bases. In germline, CDR1 is MNHEY, CDR2 SVGEGT. The CDR3 region is CASSYSSGGRGPGELFF. CDR3 sequence (DNA): TGTGCCAGCAGTTACTCTTCGGGGGGACGTGGGCCCGGGGAGCTGTTTTTT.

In its sample, this clonotype was seen a few times. The genes are TRBV6-2 or TRBV6-3 and TRBJ2-7; D is unclear. The CDR3 totals 15 residues. Trimming took 0 bases from V and 4 from J, leaving 13 bases between them. Germline-derived CDR1 and CDR2 are MNHEY and SVGEGT. CDR3 in amino acids: CASSYSQEGGYEQYF. DNA for the CDR3: TGTGCCAGCAGTTACTCCCAGGAAGGCGGTTACGAGCAGTACTTC.

This clonotype was counted many times. This rearrangement joins TRBV11-1 to TRBJ2-5, with D unclear. Germline lookup yields CDR1 SGHAT and CDR2 FQDESV (reference sequence). The V gene lost 5 bases and the J gene lost 0 bases, with 10 bases spanning the gap. This CDR3 contains 14 residues. This chain's CDR3 is CASSPWSDQETQYF. In DNA form, the CDR3 reads TGTGCCAGCAGCCCATGGTCGGACCAAGAGACCCAGTACTTC.

The table lists this clonotype with many counts. The V and J genes are TRBV11-2 and TRBJ2-2; no firm D call. The V gene lost 1 base and the J gene lost 6 bases, with 6 bases spanning the gap. The CDR3 totals 13 residues. Germline values: CDR1 SGHAT, CDR2 FQNNGV. This chain's CDR3 is CASSLVRAGELFF. In DNA, the CDR3 is TGTGCCAGCAGCTTAGTTCGTGCCGGGGAGCTGTTTTTT.

This clonotype was detected many times. This chain links TRBV18 with TRBJ1-6, with D possibly TRBD1 on 5 matching bases. The CDR3 length is 15 residues. Trimming took 6 bases from V and 9 from J, leaving 18 bases between them. CDR1 and CDR2 from the germline V gene are KGHSH and LQKENI. The CDR3 protein is CASSRTGDSGSPLHF. The CDR3 coding sequence is TGTGCCAGCTCTAGAACCGGTGACAGTGGTTCACCCCTCCACTTT.

The CDR3 spells CSVHSQAGVTAETQYF. The CDR3 bases are TGCAGTGTCCATTCGCAAGCGGGAGTGACAGCCGAGACCCAGTACTTC. The rearrangement links TRBV20-1 to TRBJ2-5; TRBD2 matches 8 bases. CDR3 length: 16 amino acids. CDR1 is DFQATT, CDR2 SNEGSKA, per germline (reference sequence). V trimming: 7 bases; J trimming: 5 bases; junction bases outside the gene matches: 18.

This clonotype was counted many times. The V call is TRBV20-1, the J call TRBJ2-7; 11 positions agree with TRBD2. Germline V gene data show CDR1 as DFQATT and CDR2 as SNEGSKA (reference sequence). The trim removed 1 base at V and 3 bases at J, leaving 11 bases unmatched. The CDR3 loop spans 17 amino acids. CDR3: CSARGSGGLAAGYEQYF. CDR3 bases: TGCAGTGCTAGAGGTAGTGGGGGACTAGCGGCGGGCTACGAGCAGTACTTC.

This clonotype was found many times. This chain connects TRBV3-1 to TRBJ2-1, with 14 bases aligning to TRBD2. Germline V gene lookup returns CDR1 LGHDT and CDR2 YNNKEL (reference sequence). Germline trimming cut 3 bases from V and 9 bases from J; bases unmatched to any gene: 4. There are 15 residues in the CDR3. The CDR3 DNA is TGTGCCAGCAGCCAGGGGACTAGCGGGAGTCCTGAGCAGTTCTTC. Residues: CASSQGTSGSPEQFF.

This clonotype was observed a handful of times. The rearrangement joins TRBV12-3 or TRBV12-4 to TRBJ2-1; 12 bases match TRBD2. Trimming removed 5 bases from V and 7 bases from J; junction bases left unmatched: 18. The CDR3 spans 19 residues. In DNA form, the CDR3 reads TGTGCCAGCAGTACACCAAGAGGGGCTAGCGGGGGGGGGTGGAATGAGCAGTTCTTC. This translates into CASSTPRGASGGGWNEQFF.

The chain uses TRBV5-1 and TRBJ2-2; no clear D gene. The CDR3 is 12 amino acids. CDR1 SGHRS and CDR2 YFSETQ come from the germline V gene. V lost 7 bases and J 0 bases, leaving 4 bases between the germline ends. CDR3 DNA sequence: TGCGCCAGCGTCGCGAACACCGGGGAGCTGTTTTTT. As protein: CASVANTGELFF.

CDR3 in DNA: TGTGCCAGCAGCCAAGGTCCGGGACTAGCGGACTACAATGAGCAGTTCTTC. Amino acids: CASSQGPGLADYNEQFF. The V and J genes are TRBV3-1 and TRBJ2-1; the match to TRBD2 covers 11 bases. CDR1 is LGHDT and CDR2 is YNNKEL in the germline V gene (reference sequence). The CDR3 extends over 17 amino acids. V shed 1 base, J shed 3 bases, and the junction held 5 bases outside the gene matches.